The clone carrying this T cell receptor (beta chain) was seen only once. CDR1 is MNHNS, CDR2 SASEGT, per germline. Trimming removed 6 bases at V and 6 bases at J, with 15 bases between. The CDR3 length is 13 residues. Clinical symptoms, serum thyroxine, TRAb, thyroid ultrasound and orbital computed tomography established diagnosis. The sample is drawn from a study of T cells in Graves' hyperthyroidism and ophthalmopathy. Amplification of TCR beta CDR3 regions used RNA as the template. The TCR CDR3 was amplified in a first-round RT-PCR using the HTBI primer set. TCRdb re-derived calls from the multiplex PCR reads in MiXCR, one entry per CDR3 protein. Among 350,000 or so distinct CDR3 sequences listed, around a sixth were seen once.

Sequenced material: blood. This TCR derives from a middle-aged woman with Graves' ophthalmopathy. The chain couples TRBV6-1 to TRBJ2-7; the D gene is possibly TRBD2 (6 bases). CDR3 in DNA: TGTGCCAGCAGGGAGGGCTCCCGTAGCGAGCAGTACTTC. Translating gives CASREGSRSEQYF.